This T cell receptor (beta chain) was sequenced during a study of CD4 T cells in relation to SARS-CoV-2 and coronaviruses. Study results and caveats: In roughly 60% of donors, memory CD4+ clonotypes crossrecognized SARS-CoV-2 and at least one common cold coronavirus spike. SARS-CoV-2-driven expansion was significantly weaker in crossreactive than monoreactive clones.

The unexposed donors gave CD4+ T cells in about 2011-2018, prior to COVID-19. Isolation of CD4+ T cells took place after around eleven days in culture. Cells permitting, SARS-CoV-2 S/N and four cold-coronavirus spikes were tested on unexposed-donor CD4+ T cells. TCRdb's copy holds only in-frame clones and misses some; the assay was immunoSEQ multiplex PCR. The sample has about 25,000 clones, roughly 70% seen once. Remarks on this clone: Its specificity is unknown.

This CDR3 spans 13 amino acids. Looked up from germline, CDR1 is LNHDA and CDR2 is SQIVND (reference sequence). Between the trimmed V and J ends, which lost 3 bases and 6 bases, there was a span of 11 bases. This chain uses TRBV19 with TRBJ1-2; weak D call: TRBD1 (5 bases). The clonotype was recovered from a human donor in good health. What was sequenced was CD4+ T cells from PBMCs, cultured in vitro. CDR3 sequence: CASSIRGIHGYTF. For the CDR3, the DNA is TGTGCCAGTAGTATTCGGGGGATCCATGGCTACACCTTC.